These 10 T cell receptor beta chains were all obtained from the same sample, sequenced in a study of CD8+ T cells in alopecia areata. Treatment indicated: oral pan-JAK inhibitor, 5-10 mg twice daily. RNA was isolated and reverse transcribed to cDNA, the sequencing template. Sequencing used immunoSEQ multiplex PCR; TCRdb keeps in-frame clones, though not all of them. Of tens of thousands of clones listed, just over 45% are singletons. This specimen was CD8+ T cells sorted from blood, taken between weeks 36 and 40, from a patient treated with tofacitinib. Receptors were obtained from a human donor with alopecia areata.

V is TRBV9 and J is TRBJ2-6; D remains unclear. The germline V gene has CDR1 SGDLS and CDR2 YYNGEE. Trimming left V 1 base short and J 4 bases short, with 9 bases between. The CDR3 extends over 15 amino acids. CDR3 in DNA: TGTGCCAGCAGCGTACCCGCGAGAGGGGCCAACGTCCTGACTTTC. This encodes CASSVPARGANVLTF.

This CDR3 reads CASSHATVNTEAFF. The CDR3 bases are TGCGCCAGCAGCCACGCTACAGTGAACACTGAAGCTTTCTTT. The rearrangement links TRBV4-3 to TRBJ1-1; D unresolved. Trimming removed 3 bases at V and 0 bases at J, with 8 bases between. Germline V CDR1 and CDR2: LGHNA, YSLEER. The CDR3 is 14 amino acids.

This rearrangement joins TRBV7-9 to TRBJ2-1, with 8 nucleotides matching TRBD1. The CDR3 has 13 amino acids. V lost 6 bases to trimming and J lost 5 bases; unmatched junction nucleotides: 3. The V gene's germline CDR1 is SEHNR and CDR2 FQNEAQ (reference sequence). CDR3 sequence reads: CASRDRVNNEQFF. Written as DNA, the CDR3 is TGTGCCAGCAGGGACAGGGTAAACAATGAGCAGTTCTTC.

V gene TRBV29-1 combines with J gene TRBJ1-4, with 7 positions matching TRBD1. Germline lookup yields CDR1 SQVTM and CDR2 ANQGSEA. The CDR3 covers 13 residues. With V trimmed by 4 bases and J by 6 bases, 5 bases remained unmatched. The chain's CDR3 is CSVAQGGDEKLFF. The CDR3 bases are TGCAGCGTTGCCCAGGGGGGAGATGAAAAACTGTTTTTT.

This clone was seen a few times. This chain connects TRBV7-2 to TRBJ1-5, with D possibly matching TRBD1 (5 bases). This CDR3 is built from 15 residues. The germline V gene encodes CDR1 SGHTA and CDR2 FQGNSA. The ends were cut back, 3 bases at V and 0 bases at J, with 9 bases in the middle. CDR3 DNA sequence: TGTGCCAGCAGCTTTAGGGGCTATAGCAATCAGCCCCAGCATTTT. It is translated as CASSFRGYSNQPQHF.

This clone came up many times. V and J are TRBV7-9 and TRBJ2-7, with D unclear. CDR3 length equals 15 residues. Trimming cost V 3 bases and J 6 bases, with 18 bases left between them. The V gene's germline CDR1 is SEHNR and CDR2 FQNEAQ (reference sequence). CDR3 in amino acids: CASSLVGRRKGEQYF. The CDR3 DNA sequence: TGTGCCAGCAGCTTGGTCGGAAGGAGAAAGGGCGAGCAGTACTTC.

This clone was seen a handful of times. This sequence joins TRBV4-3 and TRBJ2-5; no reliable D call. The CDR3 length is 15 residues. Deletions cut 0 bases from V and 1 base from J, with 9 bases between. Looked up from germline, CDR1 is LGHNA and CDR2 is YSLEER. CDR3 nucleotides: TGCGCCAGCAGCCAAGATCGGTTCGGCCAAGAGACCCAGTACTTC. This translates into CASSQDRFGQETQYF.

This clone showed up just once. The chain employs TRBV9 and TRBJ2-2; D might be TRBD2 (5 bases). The length of the CDR3 is 11 residues. Trimming shortened V by 4 bases and J by 8 bases, and 6 bases separated the two germline ends. CDR1 and CDR2 from the germline V gene are SGDLS and YYNGEE. Here the CDR3 DNA reads TGTGCCAGCAGCACGGGAGGGGAGCTGTTTTTT. This translates into CASSTGGELFF. Filled out from reference TRBV9 and TRBJ2-2, the complete variable domain reads DSGVTQTPKHLITATGQRVTLRCSPRSGDLSVYWYQQSLDQGLQFLIQYYNGEERAKGNILERFSAQQFPDLHSELNLSSLELGDSALYFCASSTGGELFFGEGSRLTVL.

This clone was seen once. The chain recombines TRBV7-9 with TRBJ2-7, with D hard to call. Germline CDR1 reads SEHNR; CDR2 reads FQNEAQ (reference sequence). The CDR3 has 14 residues. Trimming stripped 5 bases from V and 2 bases from J, with 13 bases between. The CDR3 DNA sequence: TGTGCCAGCAGCCAAGACTCCCACCCCTACGAGCAGTACTTC. Residues: CASSQDSHPYEQYF.

The rearrangement joins TRBV7-9 to TRBJ2-1; 7 bases align to TRBD1. Looked up from germline, CDR1 is SEHNR and CDR2 is FQNEAQ (reference sequence). V trimming: 5 bases; J trimming: 2 bases; junction bases outside the gene matches: 6. The CDR3 spans 15 residues. In DNA form, the CDR3 reads TGTGCCAGCAGCCCGGGACAGCCCCCCTACAATGAGCAGTTCTTC. Protein product: CASSPGQPPYNEQFF.